One sample yielded the 7 T cell receptor beta chains listed below, sequenced in a study of shared clonotypes between healthy human individuals. The data were produced by immunoSEQ multiplex PCR, yet TCRdb's version contains in-frame clones alone and is incomplete. Found here are some 1 million clones, around 75% of them singletons; the top ten hold around 1.5%. Specimen: memory CD4+ T cells sorted from blood. Subset reported: CD45RA-negative fraction. The receptors derive from a man between 18 and 29 years old in good health.

The rearrangement links TRBV5-1 to TRBJ1-2; TRBD1 agrees at 9 bases. This CDR3 has 15 residues. Germline values: CDR1 SGHRS, CDR2 YFSETQ. The trim removed 5 bases at V and 4 bases at J, leaving 9 bases unmatched. The CDR3 bases are TGCGCCAGCAGGTATACAGGGGGCATCGCCTATGGCTACACCTTC. Protein: CASRYTGGIAYGYTF.

On this clone itself: The same CDR3 also results from other DNA sequences found in this sample. This chain uses TRBV18 with TRBJ2-7, with 9 bases aligning to TRBD2. The germline V gene encodes CDR1 KGHSH and CDR2 LQKENI. The CDR3 covers 15 residues. J gave up 3 bases and V 3 bases, and 6 bases lay outside the gene matches. The CDR3, as DNA: TGTGCCAGCTCACCCCCAGCGGGAGGACGCTACGAGCAGTACTTC. Protein: CASSPPAGGRYEQYF.

This clone was counted once. This sequence joins TRBV28 and TRBJ2-7; 8 nucleotides align to TRBD1. The CDR3 contains 13 residues. The ends lost 10 bases at V and 1 base at J; junction bases unmatched: 6. The germline gives CDR1 MDHEN, CDR2 SYDVKM. The CDR3 bases are TGTGCCATCTCACGACAGGGGTCCTACGAGCAGTACTTC. Translation gives CAISRQGSYEQYF.

This clone was counted a single time. This sequence joins TRBV2 and TRBJ1-6; D remains ambiguous. This CDR3 comprises 17 residues. Germline lookup yields CDR1 SNHLY and CDR2 FYNNEI. Between the trimmed V and J ends, which lost 6 bases and 0 bases, there was a span of 15 bases. CDR3: CASRGGGGASYNSPLHF. CDR3 DNA sequence: TGTGCCAGCAGAGGTGGAGGTGGAGCCTCCTATAATTCACCCCTCCACTTT.

This chain links TRBV9 with TRBJ2-3, with a possible D match to TRBD1 (5 bases). V was shortened by 5 bases and J by 4 bases, with 8 bases between the two germline ends. This CDR3 region has 12 residues. Germline lookup yields CDR1 SGDLS and CDR2 YYNGEE. The DNA for the CDR3 is TGTGCCAGCAGTCCAGGGTCAGATACGCAGTATTTT. Protein product: CASSPGSDTQYF.

DNA of the CDR3: TGCAGCGTTGAAATAGTGACAGGGGGCTCCGAGCAGTACTTC. It codes for CSVEIVTGGSEQYF. V is TRBV29-1 and J is TRBJ2-7, with 10 bases aligning to TRBD1. CDR1 is SQVTM and CDR2 is ANQGSEA in the germline V gene. V was clipped by 2 bases and J by 6 bases; unmatched bases: 7. CDR3 length: 14 residues.

The chain recombines TRBV19 with TRBJ1-1; 7 bases match TRBD1. Germline CDR1 LNHDA, CDR2 SQIVND (reference sequence). The CDR3 has 14 residues. The ends lost 5 bases at V and 1 base at J; junction bases unmatched: 4. The CDR3 spells CASSSRTGNTEAFF. CDR3 nucleotide sequence: TGTGCCAGTAGTTCGAGGACAGGGAACACTGAAGCTTTCTTT.